The 6 T cell receptor beta chains given below trace back to one sample, sequenced in a study of graft-versus-host responses after intestinal transplantation. TCRdb's table, derived via immunoSEQ multiplex PCR, lists solely in-frame clones and lacks some. The repertoire holds approximately 28,000 clones, with roughly 93% as singletons. The sample here was PBMCs, taken 66 days after intestinal transplant. Receptor source: a human patient who received an intestinal transplant, so some T cells may come from the graft donor.

The rearrangement uses TRBV9 and TRBJ2-3; possibly TRBD2 for D (6 bases). V gave up 3 bases and J gave up 0 bases, with 17 bases separating them. The CDR3 sequence is 17 residues long. Germline CDR1 reads SGDLS; CDR2 reads YYNGEE. The CDR3 nucleotides are TGTGCCAGCAGCGCCAACGAAGTAGCGGCTAGCACAGATACGCAGTATTTT. Protein product: CASSANEVAASTDTQYF.

CDR3 in amino acids: CASSSSGSFPVYEQYF. Here the CDR3 DNA reads TGTGCCAGCAGTTCTAGCGGGAGCTTTCCCGTTTACGAGCAGTACTTC. The gene calls are TRBV6-6 and TRBJ2-5, with TRBD2 matching over 10 bases. The last part of the DNA fits TRBJ2-7 better; the J call may be wrong. This CDR3 is 16 amino acids long. CDR1 MNHNY and CDR2 SVGAGI come from the germline V gene (reference sequence).

This clone came up once. This chain uses TRBV7-8 with TRBJ2-7; D not resolved. V lost 3 bases, J lost 7 bases, and 13 bases lay in between. The CDR3 runs 13 residues. CDR1 and CDR2 from the germline V gene are SGHVS and FQNEAQ. The CDR3 here is CASSFNDVREQYF. CDR3 DNA: TGTGCCAGCAGCTTTAATGACGTCCGGGAGCAGTACTTC.

This rearrangement joins TRBV27 to TRBJ1-3, with TRBD1 as a possible D gene (6 bases). Trimming took off 5 bases at V and 2 bases at J, with 13 bases between the two ends. The germline V gene encodes CDR1 MNHEY and CDR2 SMNVEV (reference sequence). The CDR3 sequence is 15 residues long. The CDR3 DNA follows: TGTGCCAGCAGTCCGCGGGGGGGCCCTGGAAACACCATATATTTT. Residues: CASSPRGGPGNTIYF.

The chain has TRBV28 and TRBJ1-4, with D possibly matching TRBD1 (6 bases). CDR3 size: 15 residues. The V gene's germline CDR1 is MDHEN and CDR2 SYDVKM. V gave up 3 bases and J gave up 3 bases, with 11 bases separating them. CDR3 sequence reads: CASSFPGAPNEKLFF. The CDR3 bases are TGTGCCAGCAGTTTTCCAGGGGCTCCTAATGAAAAACTGTTTTTT. Combining the CDR3 with reference TRBV28 and TRBJ1-4 gives the whole variable domain DVKVTQSSRYLVKRTGEKVFLECVQDMDHENMFWYRQDPGLGLRLIYFSYDVKMKEKGDIPEGYSVSREKKERFSLILESASTNQTSMYLCASSFPGAPNEKLFFGSGTQLSVL.

The chain recombines TRBV5-1 with TRBJ2-1, with TRBD2 matching over 8 bases. After removal of 0 bases from V and 7 bases from J, the junction contained 12 bases not matched to a gene. The CDR3 has 17 amino acids. The germline CDR1 and CDR2 sequences are SGHRS and YFSETQ. This CDR3 is CASSLAILGGAGNEQFF. Written as DNA, the CDR3 is TGCGCCAGCAGCTTGGCTATACTCGGGGGGGCCGGGAATGAGCAGTTCTTC.